This is a list of T cell receptor beta chains from one sample in a study of blood T cell repertoires in COVID-19. Repertoires were generated with immunoSEQ multiplex PCR, while TCRdb's copy carries only in-frame clones and drops some. The table has around 60,000 clones, roughly three quarters seen once. The sample taken for sequencing was peripheral blood. These TCRs come from a human donor in a cohort sampled during active COVID-19. Both conserved end residues are part of each CDR3. D genes are given only for firm matches. Clone size, where shown, is once, few, many, or a class for clones that have expanded.

>TRBJ2-7|.|few|TRBV12-3/TRBV12-4
TGTGCCAGCTCCGCCGGAGGCGCCTACGAGCAGTACTTC
CASSAGGAYEQYF
>TRBJ2-5|TRBD2|.|TRBV4-2
TGTGCCAGCAGCCAAGACCGGGGAGGGGAGGGAGAGACCCAGTACTTC
CASSQDRGGEGETQYF
>TRBJ1-1|.|.|TRBV30
TGTGCCTGGAGTGTACTTGGACAGCTGAACACTGAAGCTTTCTTT
CAWSVLGQLNTEAFF
>TRBJ1-1|TRBD1|.|TRBV5-4
TGTGCCAGCAGCCGACAGGGGGCGAACCGTATTGAAGCTTTCTTT
CASSRQGANRIEAFF
>TRBJ2-2|TRBD1|.|TRBV27
TGTGCCAGTTCGTCGGGACAGTTCACCGGGGAGCTGTTTTTT
CASSSGQFTGELFF
>TRBJ2-1|TRBD2|.|TRBV7-2
TGTGCCAGCAGCCCGGGGACTAGCGGGAGGGGTGAGCAGTTCTTC
CASSPGTSGRGEQFF
>TRBJ1-1|.|.|TRBV7-9
TGTGCCAGCAGCCCAGCCGGGGGGGAAGGCACTGAAGCTTTCTTT
CASSPAGGEGTEAFF
>TRBJ1-2|TRBD1|.|TRBV4-2
TGTGCCAGCAGCCAAGATCGGGACAGGGTGGTGGGCTACACCTTC
CASSQDRDRVVGYTF
>TRBJ2-7|TRBD2|.|TRBV28
TGTGCCGGAGGGAGGGGATCCTACGAGCAGTACTTC
CAGGRGSYEQYF
>TRBJ2-3|.|few|TRBV7-2
TGTGCCAGCAGCTTAGGGAGGTCCAAGAGCTCAGATACGCAGTATTTT
CASSLGRSKSSDTQYF
>TRBJ1-1|TRBD1|.|TRBV5-4
TGTGCCAGCAGCTTCAGGGGGCGGACTGAAGCTTTCTTT
CASSFRGRTEAFF
>TRBJ2-2|.|.|TRBV5-8
TGTGCCAGCAGCTTGGAGCGGGTGGGGGAGCTGTTTTTT
CASSLERVGELFF
>TRBJ1-1|.|.|TRBV30
TGTGCCTGGACCCTAGGGACAGAAGCTTTCTTT
CAWTLGTEAFF
>TRBJ2-2|.|.|TRBV19
TGTGCCAGTAGTATAGGGGTCAGGACAGCCGGGGAGCTGTTTTTT
CASSIGVRTAGELFF
>TRBJ2-1|TRBD2|.|TRBV5-6
TGTGCCAGCAGGTCTAGCGGGAGGGGTTCCAATGAGCAGTTCTTC
CASRSSGRGSNEQFF
>TRBJ1-2|.|.|TRBV6-5
TGTGCCAGCAGCCTTGGGCTTAACTATGGCTACACCTTC
CASSLGLNYGYTF
>TRBJ1-2|TRBD1|once|TRBV24-1
TGTGCCACCAGTGATTTGACGCAGGGGGCTTTCGACTATGGCTACACCTTC
CATSDLTQGAFDYGYTF
>TRBJ2-1|.|few|TRBV10-2
TGCGCCAGCAGGGCCCCCGGGACTTCCAGCTCCTACAATGAGCAGTTCTTC
CASRAPGTSSSYNEQFF
>TRBJ2-3|.|.|TRBV2
TGTGCCAGCTCAGGGGAGTCGACAGATACGCAGTATTTT
CASSGESTDTQYF
>TRBJ1-5|.|.|TRBV3-1/TRBV3-2
TGTGCCAGCAGCCAGAGGGATGGGGAGCCCCAGCATTTT
CASSQRDGEPQHF
>TRBJ2-1|.|few|TRBV28
TGTGCCAGCAGCCCACCGTGGAGGGACGAGCAGTTCTTC
CASSPPWRDEQFF
>TRBJ1-6|.|.|TRBV6-2/TRBV6-3
TGTGCCAGCAGTATCGGCTCCTATAATTCACCCCTCCACTTT
CASSIGSYNSPLHF
>TRBJ1-6|TRBD1|.|TRBV5-6
TGTGCCAGCAGCTTGGGGACAGGGAGCTCCTATAATTCACCCCTCCACTTT
CASSLGTGSSYNSPLHF
>TRBJ2-2|.|.|TRBV3-1/TRBV3-2
TGTGCCAGCAGCCAAGGGCTAGGGGGAGACACCGGGGAGCTGTTTTTT
CASSQGLGGDTGELFF
>TRBJ2-3|.|.|TRBV28
TGTGCCAGTCTTAGAGGGAGCACAGATACGCAGTATTTT
CASLRGSTDTQYF
>TRBJ2-3|TRBD2|.|TRBV15
TGTGCCACCAGCAGAGACCTTAGCGGGGGGCGCCAGTATTTT
CATSRDLSGGRQYF
>TRBJ1-1|.|.|TRBV7-8
TGTGCCAGCAGCTACCGTTGGGGCCCGACTGAAGCTTTCTTT
CASSYRWGPTEAFF
>TRBJ1-3|.|.|TRBV10-3
TGTGCCATCAGTGGGGACTTACGCTCTGGAAACACCATATATTTT
CAISGDLRSGNTIYF
>TRBJ2-7|.|.|TRBV28
TGTGCCAGCAGTCCTTCGGGGGTCAGCTCCTACGAGCAGTACTTC
CASSPSGVSSYEQYF
>TRBJ1-2|TRBD1|.|TRBV5-4
TGTGCCAGCACGAGGACAGGGGGCAACTATGGCTACACCTTC
CASTRTGGNYGYTF
>TRBJ2-7|.|.|TRBV6-2/TRBV6-3
TGTGCCAGCAGCCTCCATTTGACAGCCTACGAGCAGTACTTC
CASSLHLTAYEQYF
>TRBJ2-7|TRBD1|.|TRBV11-2
TGTGCCAGCAGCCTTGGGACAGGGGAGCAGTACTTC
CASSLGTGEQYF
>TRBJ2-7|TRBD2|once|TRBV7-9
TGTGCCAGCAGCTTAACTAGCGCCTCCTACGAGCAGTACTTC
CASSLTSASYEQYF
>TRBJ1-5|TRBD1|few|TRBV5-1
TGCGCCAGCAGCTTTACAGGGGGCCATCAGCCCCAGCATTTT
CASSFTGGHQPQHF
>TRBJ1-6|TRBD1|.|TRBV5-6
TGTGCCAGCAGCTCCGGGACAGTGGATTCACCCCTCCACTTT
CASSSGTVDSPLHF
>TRBJ2-6|.|.|TRBV18
TGTGCCAGCTCTACCGGACAGTTCTCTAGTGGGGCCAACGTCCTGACTTTC
CASSTGQFSSGANVLTF